This TCR beta chain was recorded in a study of T cells in Graves' hyperthyroidism and ophthalmopathy. Amplification of TCR beta CDR3 regions was performed using RNA transcripts as template. A first-round RT-PCR of the TCR CDR3 used the HTBI primer set. TCRdb analysed the multiplex PCR reads with MiXCR anew, one entry per CDR3 protein. Of fewer than 450,000 distinct CDR3 sequences listed, roughly a sixth were seen once; the top ten hold around a third. This clonotype was recorded at least ten times. The V end was cut by 6 bases, the J end by 10 bases, with 16 bases between. The germline V gene encodes CDR1 MDHEN and CDR2 SYDVKM. The CDR3 runs 13 residues.

The source is a woman aged 25 to 39 with Graves' hyperthyroidism that later progressed to Graves' ophthalmopathy. Sequencing input: blood. The chain employs TRBV28 and TRBJ2-1; weak D call: TRBD2 (6 bases). The chain's CDR3 is CASSPVTGREQFF. CDR3 DNA: TGTGCCAGCAGCCCTGTGACCGGGAGAGAGCAGTTCTTC.